What follows are 19 T cell receptor beta chains derived from one specimen sequenced in a study of CD8 T cells in Susac syndrome (dated by TCRdb to between 2018 and 2021). Library generation was performed with the immunoSEQ multiplex PCR assay. RNA was extracted using the RNeasy kit, and roughly 0.5 to 1 ug of the RNA was reverse transcribed with random hexamers. TCRdb trimmed public reads at Q25 via fastp, called clones via MiXCR and kept in-frame beta chains. CDR3 protein sequences are deduplicated, and each keeps its most common genes and DNA. This sample gives about 130,000 distinct CDR3 sequences in total; around 96% of them show up just once. The top ten hold around 0.2% of the sample. The sample was CD8+ T cells from PBMCs. The source is a human donor with Susac syndrome.

The chain carries TRBV20-1 and TRBJ2-1, with a tentative D call TRBD1 (6 bases). V lost 3 bases and J lost 4, with 13 bases in between. From germline, CDR1 is DFQATT and CDR2 SNEGSKA (reference sequence). The CDR3 is 14 residues long. CDR3 sequence (DNA): TGCAGTGCTAGCCCGGGACATACTTACAATGAGCAGTTCTTC. It is translated as CSASPGHTYNEQFF.

This sequence joins TRBV30 and TRBJ2-1; D may be TRBD1 (6 bases). CDR3 length: 13 residues. From germline, CDR1 is GTSNPN and CDR2 SVGIG (reference sequence). V was clipped by 2 bases and J by 6 bases, with 11 bases between them. CDR3 loop: CAWSLQGSNEQFF. The DNA for the CDR3 is TGTGCCTGGAGTCTACAGGGAAGCAATGAGCAGTTCTTC.

This rearrangement joins TRBV6-2 or TRBV6-3 to TRBJ2-3; the match to TRBD2 covers 7 bases. V was pared by 4 bases and J by 0 bases, with 7 bases of the junction left unmatched. The CDR3 runs to 16 residues. Looked up from germline, CDR1 is MNHEY and CDR2 is SVGEGT. The CDR3 here is CASSSPGLESTDTQYF. In DNA, the CDR3 is TGTGCCAGCAGTTCACCAGGACTAGAGAGCACAGATACGCAGTATTTT.

The chain is built from TRBV5-8 and TRBJ2-7, with TRBD2 matching 8 bases. In germline, CDR1 is SGHTS, CDR2 YDEGEE. The CDR3 is 15 amino acids. V lost 2 bases and J lost 4; bases outside the gene matches: 8. Here the CDR3 reads CASSFEAGVGYEQYF. DNA of the CDR3: TGTGCCAGCAGCTTCGAAGCGGGAGTCGGGTACGAGCAGTACTTC. The entire variable domain, with the rest obtained from reference TRBV5-8 and TRBJ2-7, is as follows: EAGVTQSPTHLIKTRGQQATLRCSPISGHTSVYWYQQALGLGLQFLLWYDEGEERNRGNFPPRFSGRQFPNYSSELNVNALELEDSALYLCASSFEAGVGYEQYFGPGTRLTVT.

The V and J genes are TRBV27 and TRBJ2-3; possibly TRBD1 for D (5 bases). Germline V gene data show CDR1 as MNHEY and CDR2 as SMNVEV (reference sequence). Trimming removed 6 bases from V and 2 bases from J, with 18 bases in between. This CDR3 has 16 residues. CDR3 DNA: TGTGCCAGCAGCGCCGTGGCAGGGCCCCCCACAGATACGCAGTATTTT. Translating it yields CASSAVAGPPTDTQYF.

The chain carries TRBV18 and TRBJ1-1, with 9 bases identical to TRBD1. CDR1 KGHSH and CDR2 LQKENI come from the germline V gene. The length of the CDR3 is 16 residues. With 1 base clipped from V and 4 bases from J, the junction kept 7 bases outside the gene matches. The CDR3 region has the DNA TGTGCCAGCTCACCACGACAGGGGGTAGAGGGCACTGAAGCTTTCTTT. Translated: CASSPRQGVEGTEAFF. Full variable domain (rest looked up from reference TRBV18 and TRBJ1-1): NAGVMQNPRHLVRRRGQEARLRCSPMKGHSHVYWYRQLPEEGLKFMVYLQKENIIDESGMPKERFSAEFPKEGPSILRIQQVVRGDSAAYFCASSPRQGVEGTEAFFGQGTRLTVV.

This chain joins TRBV6-5 and TRBJ1-2; possibly TRBD1 for D (6 bases). V dropped 8 bases and J dropped 3 bases, with 16 bases sitting between them. CDR1 and CDR2 (germline): MNHEY, SVGAGI. The CDR3 is 14 amino acids. The CDR3 region is CASGHAGVDYGYTF. CDR3 bases: TGTGCCAGCGGGCATGCAGGGGTCGACTATGGCTACACCTTC.

The chain couples TRBV15 to TRBJ2-1; D gene unclear. The CDR3 runs 13 residues. V lost 5 bases, J lost 5 bases, and 10 bases lay in between. Germline CDR1 LNHNV, CDR2 YYDKDF (reference sequence). The CDR3 here is CATSAETNNEQFF. Written as DNA, the CDR3 is TGTGCCACCAGCGCCGAAACTAACAATGAGCAGTTCTTC. The entire variable domain, with the rest obtained from reference TRBV15 and TRBJ2-1, is as follows: DAMVIQNPRYQVTQFGKPVTLSCSQTLNHNVMYWYQQKSSQAPKLLFHYYDKDFNNEADTPDNFQSRRPNTSFCFLDIRSPGLGDTAMYLCATSAETNNEQFFGPGTRLTVL.

This clonotype appeared a few times. V gene TRBV4-2 combines with J gene TRBJ2-5; the match to TRBD2 covers 9 bases. The ends lost 0 bases at V and 1 base at J; junction bases unmatched: 0. Germline values: CDR1 LGHNA, CDR2 YNFKEQ. There are 15 residues in the CDR3. CDR3 nucleotide sequence: TGTGCCAGCAGCCAAGAGCGGGGGGGCCAAGAGACCCAGTACTTC. It codes for CASSQERGGQETQYF.

The CDR3 DNA sequence: TGCGCCAGCAGCCAAGAGGTGGGACTCACCTGGCCAGATACGCAGTATTTT. It specifies CASSQEVGLTWPDTQYF. The chain links TRBV4-1 to TRBJ2-3; the D gene is possibly TRBD2 (6 bases). Trimming left V 0 bases short and J 4 bases short, with 17 bases between. The germline gives CDR1 MGHRA, CDR2 YSYEKL. The CDR3 runs 17 residues.

The V call is TRBV27, the J call TRBJ2-5; 10 positions match TRBD2. From germline, CDR1 is MNHEY and CDR2 SMNVEV (reference sequence). The CDR3 loop spans 15 amino acids. Trimming cost V 3 bases and J 3 bases; bases outside gene matches: 4. For the CDR3, the DNA is TGTGCCAGCAGTTTGCTAGCGGGAGACGAAGAGACCCAGTACTTC. This codes for CASSLLAGDEETQYF.

The J gene is TRBJ2-5, the V gene TRBV20-1; D is possibly TRBD2 (6 bases). The germline gives CDR1 DFQATT, CDR2 SNEGSKA (reference sequence). The germline V and J ends were trimmed by 5 bases and 3 bases, with 10 bases remaining between them. The CDR3 length is 12 residues. The CDR3 DNA sequence: TGCAGTGCTGGGGGACTTGAAGAGACCCAGTACTTC. Translating it yields CSAGGLEETQYF.

The chain uses TRBV27 and TRBJ1-5; D remains ambiguous. V was cut by 6 bases and J by 0 bases, with 9 bases left in between. CDR3 size: 14 residues. CDR1 is MNHEY and CDR2 is SMNVEV in the germline V gene (reference sequence). The CDR3 coding sequence is TGTGCCAGCAGACCTTATAATAGCAATCAGCCCCAGCATTTT. It yields the protein CASRPYNSNQPQHF.

The V call is TRBV6-5, the J call TRBJ2-7, with D perhaps matching TRBD1 (6 bases). The V gene's germline CDR1 is MNHEY and CDR2 SVGAGI. Trimming took off 2 bases at V and 6 bases at J, with 11 bases between the two ends. CDR3 length: 13 residues. The CDR3 protein is CASSYREGGEQYF. DNA for the CDR3: TGTGCCAGCAGTTACCGGGAAGGGGGCGAGCAGTACTTC.

This sequence joins TRBV7-9 and TRBJ2-2, with unresolved D. V dropped 5 bases and J dropped 3 bases, with 4 bases sitting between them. The CDR3 sequence is 12 residues long. The germline gives CDR1 SEHNR, CDR2 FQNEAQ (reference sequence). The CDR3 DNA sequence: TGTGCCAGCAGCCCTCACACCGGGGAGCTGTTTTTT. This codes for CASSPHTGELFF.

The chain has TRBV3-1 and TRBJ2-5; D is ambiguous. Trimming removed 6 bases from V and 2 bases from J, with 13 bases in between. Looked up from germline, CDR1 is LGHDT and CDR2 is YNNKEL (reference sequence). The CDR3 has 14 amino acids. The CDR3 bases are TGTGCCAGCAGTCCCCTTGAATTACAAGAGACCCAGTACTTC. Translation gives CASSPLELQETQYF.

A single count supports this clonotype. J is TRBJ2-2 and V is TRBV5-6; D gene ambiguous. Germline V gene lookup returns CDR1 SGHDT and CDR2 YYEEEE. CDR3 length: 13 residues. Trimming took off 0 bases at V and 6 bases at J, with 6 bases between the two ends. CDR3 in amino acids: CASSLGGPGELFF. The CDR3 DNA is TGTGCCAGCAGCTTGGGGGGTCCCGGGGAGCTGTTTTTT.

The rearrangement uses TRBV6-2 or TRBV6-3 and TRBJ2-7; D not certain. CDR1 MNHEY and CDR2 SVGEGT come from the germline V gene. There are 11 residues in the CDR3. Trimming stripped 0 bases from V and 10 bases from J, with 7 bases between. The CDR3 region is CASSYSSDQYF. CDR3 nucleotides: TGTGCCAGCAGTTACTCCTCCGATCAGTACTTC.

The chain carries TRBV12-3 or TRBV12-4 and TRBJ1-5, with D uncertain. This CDR3 has 17 amino acids. V was clipped by 0 bases and J by 0 bases, with 12 bases between them. The CDR3 sequence: CASSLAPTYNSNQPQHF. In nucleotides, the CDR3 is TGTGCCAGCAGTTTAGCGCCCACATATAATAGCAATCAGCCCCAGCATTTT.